The 27 T cell receptor beta chains reported below all come from one sample, sequenced in a study of blood T cell repertoires in COVID-19. Profiling relied on immunoSEQ multiplex PCR, and the TCRdb table lists in-frame clones only, not all of them. The repertoire holds about 58,000 clones, 78% seen once, with 4% to 6% in the top ten. Sequencing was performed on peripheral blood. The receptors were sampled from a human donor in a cohort sampled during active COVID-19.

This clone was picked up one time. The chain carries TRBV11-2 and TRBJ2-2, with 15 bases lining up with TRBD2. Germline CDR1 and CDR2: SGHAT and FQNNGV. This CDR3 region has 17 residues. V lost 3 bases and J lost 5; bases outside the gene matches: 4. The DNA for the CDR3 is TGTGCCAGCAGCTTCGGACTAGCGGGAGGGCGGACCGGGGAGCTGTTTTTT. It yields the protein CASSFGLAGGRTGELFF.

V gene TRBV19 combines with J gene TRBJ1-4; perhaps TRBD1 as D (5 bases). Trimming pared 5 bases from V and 6 bases from J, leaving 19 bases between. The CDR3 loop spans 16 amino acids. Germline CDR1 is LNHDA and CDR2 is SQIVND (reference sequence). The chain's CDR3 is CASSRRVLGQDEKLFF. CDR3 nucleotides: TGTGCCAGTAGTCGGAGGGTTCTAGGACAAGATGAAAAACTGTTTTTT.

In this sample, this clone turned up once. The chain couples TRBV18 to TRBJ2-5; a possible D gene is TRBD1 (6 bases). CDR3 length equals 16 residues. The V gene's germline CDR1 is KGHSH and CDR2 LQKENI. V lost 5 bases, J lost 5 bases, and 21 bases lay in between. CDR3: CASSRPGAVVLETQYF. The CDR3 coding sequence is TGTGCCAGCTCAAGACCAGGGGCCGTGGTTTTGGAGACCCAGTACTTC.

The genes are TRBV5-1 and TRBJ1-1; 10 bases are shared with TRBD1. The CDR3 spans 14 residues. Germline CDR1 SGHRS, CDR2 YFSETQ. V dropped 7 bases and J dropped 2; count of bases not matched to a gene: 5. CDR3 in amino acids: CASAWDRGNTEAFF. CDR3 coding DNA: TGCGCCAGCGCTTGGGACAGGGGAAACACTGAAGCTTTCTTT. Using reference TRBV5-1 and TRBJ1-1 for the parts outside the CDR3, the full variable domain is KAGVTQTPRYLIKTRGQQVTLSCSPISGHRSVSWYQQTPGQGLQFLFEYFSETQRNKGNFPGRFSGRQFSNSRSEMNVSTLELGDSALYLCASAWDRGNTEAFFGQGTRLTVV.

This chain joins TRBV5-6 and TRBJ1-1; 10 positions agree with TRBD1. CDR1 and CDR2 (germline): SGHDT, YYEEEE. Losses at the gene ends were 4 bases for V and 5 bases for J; bases not matched to a gene: 8. This CDR3 region has 15 residues. The CDR3 here is CASSLPGQGKTEAFF. CDR3 DNA sequence: TGTGCCAGCAGCCTACCGGGACAGGGGAAAACTGAAGCTTTCTTT.

The sample holds one count of this clone. J is TRBJ2-7 and V is TRBV6-1; 8 nucleotides match TRBD2. Germline V gene lookup returns CDR1 MNHNS and CDR2 SASEGT. J was trimmed by 0 bases and V by 1 base; bases with no gene match: 11. This CDR3 is built from 18 residues. The DNA of the CDR3 is TGTGCCAGCAGTGAAGTAGGGTCCGGCGGGGGGTACTCCTACGAGCAGTACTTC. Protein: CASSEVGSGGGYSYEQYF.

The J gene is TRBJ2-7, the V gene TRBV10-2; the match to TRBD2 covers 7 bases. The V and J ends lost 6 bases and 2 bases, in that order; junction bases with no gene match: 4. The CDR3 runs 13 residues. Germline V gives CDR1 WSHSY, CDR2 SAAADI. The CDR3 DNA sequence: TGCGCCAGCAGACACGGACTAGCCTACGAGCAGTACTTC. This codes for CASRHGLAYEQYF.

The chain couples TRBV5-5 to TRBJ2-5, with 8 bases fitting TRBD1. Germline CDR1 reads SGHKS; CDR2 reads YYEKEE (reference sequence). The CDR3 totals 15 residues. V lost 5 bases to trimming and J lost 0 bases; unmatched junction nucleotides: 6. In DNA, the CDR3 is TGTGCCAGCAGACCTAGGACAGGGCACCAAGAGACCCAGTACTTC. Amino acid sequence: CASRPRTGHQETQYF.

The rearrangement links TRBV6-1 to TRBJ2-7; the match to TRBD1 covers 7 bases. The V gene end was trimmed by 2 bases and the J gene end by 3 bases; junction bases not matched to a gene: 19. There are 19 residues in the CDR3. Germline assignment: CDR1 MNHNS and CDR2 SASEGT. The CDR3, as DNA: TGTGCCAGCAGTGAATTTTTATCTTTGGGGGACAGTCCTTTCTACGAGCAGTACTTC. It codes for CASSEFLSLGDSPFYEQYF.

V gene TRBV19 combines with J gene TRBJ2-7, with a tentative D call TRBD1 (6 bases). The CDR3 is 15 amino acids. Trimming left V 4 bases short and J 5 bases short, with 18 bases between. Per germline, CDR1 LNHDA and CDR2 SQIVND (reference sequence). CDR3 coding DNA: TGTGCCAGTAGTAAACTGGGGGCCGTCCGGGACGAGCAGTACTTC. Its translation: CASSKLGAVRDEQYF.

The chain couples TRBV7-2 to TRBJ1-5; a possible D gene is TRBD1 (6 bases). The CDR3 is made up of 19 amino acids. Per germline, CDR1 SGHTA and CDR2 FQGNSA. Trimming stripped 5 bases from V and 2 bases from J, with 25 bases between. CDR3 coding DNA: TGTGCCAGCAGCCGTACGGAAGACCCGGACAGAAGGGGCAATCAGCCCCAGCATTTT. Translated, it gives CASSRTEDPDRRGNQPQHF.

The chain joins TRBV19 to TRBJ2-4, with D perhaps matching TRBD1 (6 bases). Germline CDR1 reads LNHDA; CDR2 reads SQIVND (reference sequence). The CDR3 extends over 14 amino acids. With 3 bases removed from V and 8 bases from J, the gap between germline ends came to 14 bases. The CDR3 spells CASSIHTSGDIQYF. The CDR3 nucleotides read TGTGCCAGTAGTATTCACACCTCAGGGGACATTCAGTACTTC. The complete variable domain, with remaining parts taken from reference TRBV19 and TRBJ2-4, reads DGGITQSPKYLFRKEGQNVTLSCEQNLNHDAMYWYRQDPGQGLRLIYYSQIVNDFQKGDIAEGYSVSREKKESFPLTVTSAQKNPTAFYLCASSIHTSGDIQYFGAGTRLSVL.

V usage is TRBV9 and J usage is TRBJ2-7; D unclear. Germline values: CDR1 SGDLS, CDR2 YYNGEE. Trimming cost V 0 bases and J 2 bases, with 9 bases left between them. The CDR3 runs 14 residues. The DNA of the CDR3 is TGTGCCAGCAGCGTAGGTCGGTCCACCTACGAGCAGTACTTC. It specifies CASSVGRSTYEQYF.

Here the CDR3 reads CASSTGGSYYGYTF. The CDR3 bases are TGTGCCAGCTCAACAGGGGGGTCCTACTATGGCTACACCTTC. This chain links TRBV28 with TRBJ1-2; 8 positions agree with TRBD1. The germline gives CDR1 MDHEN, CDR2 SYDVKM. CDR3 size: 14 residues. The trim removed 8 bases at V and 3 bases at J, leaving 8 bases unmatched.

This chain uses TRBV12-3 or TRBV12-4 with TRBJ2-1; D possibly corresponds to TRBD1 (6 bases). Trimming removed 6 bases from V and 7 bases from J, with 13 bases in between. The CDR3 is 13 residues long. CDR3 protein: CASSRRGLNEQFF. The CDR3 DNA reads TGTGCCAGCAGCCGCAGGGGTTTGAATGAGCAGTTCTTC.

This chain joins TRBV11-2 and TRBJ2-7, with D possibly matching TRBD2 (6 bases). The V end was cut by 3 bases, the J end by 2 bases, with 14 bases between. The CDR3 is 15 residues long. Germline CDR1 is SGHAT and CDR2 is FQNNGV. In nucleotides, the CDR3 is TGTGCCAGCAGCTTTTATAGCGGAACAACCTACGAGCAGTACTTC. This gives the protein CASSFYSGTTYEQYF. Filled out from reference TRBV11-2 and TRBJ2-7, the complete variable domain reads EAGVAQSPRYKIIEKRQSVAFWCNPISGHATLYWYQQILGQGPKLLIQFQNNGVVDDSQLPKDRFSAERLKGVDSTLKIQPAKLEDSAVYLCASSFYSGTTYEQYFGPGTRLTVT.

This clone was counted a few times. One junction end disagrees with the germline gene, perhaps due to a read error. The chain uses TRBV20-1 and TRBJ2-1, with TRBD2 matching over 8 bases. The germline V gene encodes CDR1 DFQATT and CDR2 SNEGSKA (reference sequence). The CDR3 contains 11 residues. This chain's CDR3 is CSASVGGTRVF. DNA for the CDR3: TGCAGTGCTAGTGTGGGGGGGACTAGGGTCTTC.

The rearrangement links TRBV24-1 to TRBJ1-2, with D unclear. CDR1 is KGHDR and CDR2 is SFDVKD in the germline V gene. The CDR3 extends over 15 amino acids. V shed 5 bases and J shed 1 base, with 13 bases lying between them. For the CDR3, the DNA is TGTGCCACCAGTGGGGTTAAGGAGGGTAACTATGGCTACACCTTC. Protein sequence: CATSGVKEGNYGYTF.

V is TRBV11-2 and J is TRBJ1-1, with D hard to call. Trimming cost V 4 bases and J 1 base, with 16 bases left between them. Germline V gene sequence: CDR1 SGHAT, CDR2 FQNNGV. The CDR3 runs 16 residues. CDR3 region: CASSSLSRAKNTEAFF. As DNA, the CDR3 is TGTGCCAGCAGCTCGCTATCCAGAGCGAAGAACACTGAAGCTTTCTTT.

This clone was detected only once. The chain couples TRBV9 to TRBJ1-5; D gene uncertain. Trimming stripped 3 bases from V and 5 bases from J, with 9 bases between. CDR3 size: 13 residues. Germline lookup yields CDR1 SGDLS and CDR2 YYNGEE. The CDR3, as DNA: TGTGCCAGCAGCGGAATCGGGGATCAGCCCCAGCATTTT. This codes for CASSGIGDQPQHF.

This chain joins TRBV4-3 and TRBJ2-7, with 9 bases lining up with TRBD2. Trimming cost V 1 base and J 4 bases; bases outside gene matches: 5. Germline V gene sequence: CDR1 LGHNA, CDR2 YSLEER. CDR3 length: 15 amino acids. CDR3 nucleotide sequence: TGCGCCAGCAGCCAAGGGACTAGCGATTTGTACGAGCAGTACTTC. Its protein product is CASSQGTSDLYEQYF.

The chain employs TRBV6-5 and TRBJ1-4; 7 bases fit TRBD1. V trimming: 7 bases; J trimming: 0 bases; junction bases outside the gene matches: 2. The germline V gene has CDR1 MNHEY and CDR2 SVGAGI. CDR3 length: 14 amino acids. In DNA, the CDR3 is TGTGCCAGCAAGACAGGGTCAACTAATGAAAAACTGTTTTTT. It translates to CASKTGSTNEKLFF.

The V call is TRBV7-9, the J call TRBJ2-7, with a weak D call TRBD1 (6 bases). Trimming took off 4 bases at V and 2 bases at J, with 9 bases between the two ends. The CDR3 contains 13 residues. Per germline, CDR1 SEHNR and CDR2 FQNEAQ (reference sequence). CDR3 sequence: CASSWDKTYEQYF. The CDR3 DNA reads TGTGCCAGCAGCTGGGACAAGACCTACGAGCAGTACTTC.

The V call is TRBV19, the J call TRBJ1-4, with 8 bases aligning to TRBD1. The CDR3 loop spans 17 amino acids. Germline V gene lookup returns CDR1 LNHDA and CDR2 SQIVND (reference sequence). V lost 3 bases and J lost 3; bases outside the gene matches: 9. CDR3 DNA sequence: TGTGCCAGTAGTATCAGAGACAGGGGTATCGCTAATGAAAAACTGTTTTTT. Translated, it gives CASSIRDRGIANEKLFF.

This chain links TRBV7-9 with TRBJ2-5, with D tentatively TRBD1 (6 bases). Trimming stripped 4 bases from V and 2 bases from J, with 11 bases between. Germline CDR1 is SEHNR and CDR2 is FQNEAQ (reference sequence). The CDR3 has 14 amino acids. The CDR3 DNA sequence: TGTGCCAGCAGCTCCGGACAGTATCAAGAGACCCAGTACTTC. This translates into CASSSGQYQETQYF.

The chain combines TRBV19 with TRBJ2-2; TRBD2 aligns across 8 bases. CDR1 and CDR2 from the germline V gene are LNHDA and SQIVND (reference sequence). Unmatched junction bases numbered 8, after V lost 2 bases and J lost 6 bases. The CDR3 contains 16 residues. The CDR3 sequence is CASSIRGGASAGELFF. The CDR3 nucleotides are TGTGCCAGTAGTATACGGGGGGGAGCGAGCGCCGGGGAGCTGTTTTTT.

V and J are TRBV2 and TRBJ1-5; 7 bases are shared with TRBD1. CDR3 length equals 14 residues. Trimming cost V 4 bases and J 3 bases; bases outside gene matches: 3. In germline, CDR1 is SNHLY, CDR2 FYNNEI. The CDR3 sequence: CASSAGTVNQPQHF. The DNA for the CDR3 is TGTGCCAGCAGTGCCGGGACAGTCAATCAGCCCCAGCATTTT.